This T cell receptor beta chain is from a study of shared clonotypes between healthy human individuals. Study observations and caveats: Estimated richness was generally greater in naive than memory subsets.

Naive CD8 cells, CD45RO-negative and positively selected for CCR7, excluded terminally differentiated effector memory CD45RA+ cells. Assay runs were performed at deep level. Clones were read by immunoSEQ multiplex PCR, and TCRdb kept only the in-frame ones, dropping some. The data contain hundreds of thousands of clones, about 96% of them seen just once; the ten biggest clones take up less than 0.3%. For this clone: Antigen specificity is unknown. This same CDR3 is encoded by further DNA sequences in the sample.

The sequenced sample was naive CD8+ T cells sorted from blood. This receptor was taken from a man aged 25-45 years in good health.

This CDR3 reads CASSLGPTGELFF. Here the CDR3 DNA reads TGTGCCAGCAGCTTGGGACCAACCGGGGAGCTGTTTTTT. The genes are TRBV7-9 and TRBJ2-2; TRBD1 or TRBD2 may be the D gene (5 bases each). V gave up 3 bases and J gave up 5 bases, with 7 bases separating them. This CDR3 has 13 amino acids. The germline V gene encodes CDR1 SEHNR and CDR2 FQNEAQ (reference sequence).